The present T cell receptor beta chain was sequenced within a study of control samples from healthy donors and cancer patients. Sequencing was performed with immunoSEQ multiplex PCR; in TCRdb, only in-frame clones are kept and a portion is missing. The sample consists of 100,000 to 150,000 clones, about nine tenths of them appearing once. Trimming removed 6 bases at V and 0 bases at J, with 9 bases between. Looked up from germline, CDR1 is MNHEY and CDR2 is SMNVEV (reference sequence). The CDR3 contains 13 residues. The source is a man in his forties or fifties in good health. Sequenced input: blood. V is TRBV27 and J is TRBJ2-7; either TRBD1 or TRBD2 may fit D (5 bases each). CDR3 coding DNA: TGTGCCAGCAGCGGGGCGTCCTCCTACGAGCAGTACTTC. Translated, it gives CASSGASSYEQYF.